Listed here are 9 T cell receptor beta chains from one sample, sequenced in a study of T cells after yellow fever vaccination. MiXCR, applied by TCRdb to the 5' RACE reads, yields one record per CDR3 protein. This sample carries about 320,000 distinct CDR3 sequences, 9.5% to 12% of them seen once, and the ten largest clones take less than 3.5%. The material sequenced was CD4+ T cells sorted from PBMCs, taken 45 days after the yellow fever booster vaccination. Receptor source: a man aged 18 to 30 who received the YFV17D yellow fever vaccine.

V gene TRBV12-3 or TRBV12-4 combines with J gene TRBJ2-1; possible D gene TRBD2, 5 bases. The CDR3 totals 15 residues. Trimming cost V 0 bases and J 6 bases, with 12 bases left between them. CDR3 amino acids: CASSLAWTLPNEQFF. CDR3 coding DNA: TGTGCCAGCAGTTTAGCATGGACTCTCCCCAATGAGCAGTTCTTC.

This clonotype was seen once. V is TRBV19 and J is TRBJ1-2; maybe TRBD1 (6 bases). Trimming shortened V by 6 bases and J by 8 bases, and 16 bases separated the two germline ends. This CDR3 is built from 13 residues. From germline, CDR1 is LNHDA and CDR2 SQIVND (reference sequence). CDR3 nucleotide sequence: TGTGCCAGTAGGAGTCCGGGACATAGAGGCTACACCTTC. Translated, it gives CASRSPGHRGYTF.

In this sample, this clonotype turned up a few times. The V gene is TRBV12-3 or TRBV12-4, the J gene TRBJ2-4; the match to TRBD1 covers 8 bases. CDR3 length: 15 residues. The V segment lost 6 bases and the J segment 4 bases; nucleotides outside the gene matches: 8. CDR3 coding DNA: TGTGCCAGCAGGCCCCAGGGGGCCCTAAAAAACATTCAGTACTTC. This encodes CASRPQGALKNIQYF.

The chain combines TRBV11-2 with TRBJ2-7; D possibly corresponds to TRBD1 (5 bases). The V gene's germline CDR1 is SGHAT and CDR2 FQNNGV. The length of the CDR3 is 15 residues. V was pared by 1 base and J by 4 bases, with 14 bases between. The CDR3 protein is CASSLGQGIKYEQYF. In DNA form, the CDR3 reads TGTGCCAGCAGCTTAGGCCAGGGTATTAAATACGAGCAGTACTTC. Full variable domain (missing parts from reference TRBV11-2 and TRBJ2-7): EAGVAQSPRYKIIEKRQSVAFWCNPISGHATLYWYQQILGQGPKLLIQFQNNGVVDDSQLPKDRFSAERLKGVDSTLKIQPAKLEDSAVYLCASSLGQGIKYEQYFGPGTRLTVT.

The chain uses TRBV20-1 and TRBJ1-4, with D hard to call. The germline V gene has CDR1 DFQATT and CDR2 SNEGSKA (reference sequence). The CDR3 spans 11 residues. Trimming took 0 bases from V and 11 from J, leaving 7 bases between them. CDR3 DNA sequence: TGCAGTGCTAGAGATCTAGGTAAACTGTTTTTT. Amino acid sequence: CSARDLGKLFF.

The chain recombines TRBV30 with TRBJ1-5; D gene uncertain. CDR1 and CDR2 from the germline V gene are GTSNPN and SVGIG (reference sequence). CDR3 length equals 13 residues. With 0 bases removed from V and 0 bases from J, the gap between germline ends came to 3 bases. The CDR3 sequence: CAWSVRSNQPQHF. In DNA, the CDR3 is TGTGCCTGGAGTGTACGTAGCAATCAGCCCCAGCATTTT. The whole variable domain, remainder taken from reference TRBV30 and TRBJ1-5, is SQTIHQWPATLVQPVGSPLSLECTVEGTSNPNLYWYRQAAGRGLQLLFYSVGIGQISSEVPQNLSASRPQDRQFILSSKKLLLSDSGFYLCAWSVRSNQPQHFGDGTRLSIL.

This rearrangement joins TRBV2 to TRBJ2-7; D not resolved. In germline, CDR1 is SNHLY, CDR2 FYNNEI. This CDR3 is 12 amino acids long. V shed 2 bases and J shed 0 bases, with 2 bases lying between them. CDR3 bases: TGTGCCAGCAGTGAATCCTCCTACGAGCAGTACGTC. It codes for CASSESSYEQYV.

This chain links TRBV7-2 with TRBJ1-2, with 9 bases matching TRBD1. Germline assignment: CDR1 SGHTA and CDR2 FQGNSA. The length of the CDR3 is 14 residues. The junction had 3 bases not matched to a gene; V was cut back by 3 bases and J by 4 bases. The CDR3 DNA is TGTGCCAGCAGCTTTACACAGGGGGCCTATGGCTACACCTTC. Residues: CASSFTQGAYGYTF.

This clonotype was observed a handful of times. The rearrangement joins TRBV7-2 to TRBJ1-1, with D possibly being TRBD1 (5 bases). Germline V CDR1 and CDR2: SGHTA, FQGNSA. This CDR3 contains 16 residues. Trimming removed 5 bases from V and 0 bases from J, with 16 bases in between. The CDR3 region is CASSTSRVGMNTEAFF. The CDR3 nucleotides are TGTGCCAGCAGCACAAGCAGGGTTGGGATGAACACTGAAGCTTTCTTT.